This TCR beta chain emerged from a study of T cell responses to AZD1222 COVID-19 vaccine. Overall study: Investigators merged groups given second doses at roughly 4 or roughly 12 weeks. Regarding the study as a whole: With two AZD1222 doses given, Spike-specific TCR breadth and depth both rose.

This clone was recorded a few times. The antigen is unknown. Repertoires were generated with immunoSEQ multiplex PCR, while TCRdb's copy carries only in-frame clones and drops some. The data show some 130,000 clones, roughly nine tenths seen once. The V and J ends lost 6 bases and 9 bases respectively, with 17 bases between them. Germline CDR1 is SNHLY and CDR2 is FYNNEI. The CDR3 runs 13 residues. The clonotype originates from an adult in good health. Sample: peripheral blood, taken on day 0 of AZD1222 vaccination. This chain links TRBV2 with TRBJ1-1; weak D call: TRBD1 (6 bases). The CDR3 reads CASSPGRGSQAFF. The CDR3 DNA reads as TGTGCCAGCAGCCCGGGGAGGGGGTCTCAAGCTTTCTTT.